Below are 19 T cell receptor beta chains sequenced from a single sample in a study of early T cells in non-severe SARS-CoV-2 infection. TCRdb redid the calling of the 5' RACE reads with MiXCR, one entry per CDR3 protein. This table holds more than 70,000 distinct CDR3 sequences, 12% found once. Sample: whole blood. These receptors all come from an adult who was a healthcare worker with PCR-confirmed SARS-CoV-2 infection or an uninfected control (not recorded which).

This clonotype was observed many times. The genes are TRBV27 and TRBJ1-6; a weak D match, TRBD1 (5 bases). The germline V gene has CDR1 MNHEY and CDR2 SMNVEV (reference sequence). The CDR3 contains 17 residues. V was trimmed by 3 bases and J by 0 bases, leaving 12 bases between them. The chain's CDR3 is CASSLGRGSSYNSPLHF. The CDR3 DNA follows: TGTGCCAGCAGTTTGGGGAGGGGAAGCTCCTATAATTCACCCCTCCACTTT.

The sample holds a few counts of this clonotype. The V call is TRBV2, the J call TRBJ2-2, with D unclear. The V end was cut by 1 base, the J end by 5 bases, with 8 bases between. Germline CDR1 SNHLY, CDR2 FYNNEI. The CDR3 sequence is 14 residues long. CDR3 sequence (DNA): TGTGCCAGCAGTGAAGTGTGGTGGACCGGGGAGCTGTTTTTT. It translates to CASSEVWWTGELFF.

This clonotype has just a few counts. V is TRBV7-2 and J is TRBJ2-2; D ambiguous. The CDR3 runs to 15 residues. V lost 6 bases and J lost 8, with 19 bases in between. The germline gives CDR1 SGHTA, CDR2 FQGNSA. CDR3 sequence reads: CASRTLSTFGGELFF. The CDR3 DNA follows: TGTGCCAGCAGGACACTCTCCACCTTTGGTGGGGAGCTGTTTTTT.

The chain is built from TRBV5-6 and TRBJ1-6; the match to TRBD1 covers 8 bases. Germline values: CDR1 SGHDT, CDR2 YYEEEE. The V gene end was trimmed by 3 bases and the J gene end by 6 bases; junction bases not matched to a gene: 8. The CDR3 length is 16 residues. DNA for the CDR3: TGTGCCAGCAGCTCGGGGACAGGCCTAACTAATTCACCCCTCCACTTT. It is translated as CASSSGTGLTNSPLHF.

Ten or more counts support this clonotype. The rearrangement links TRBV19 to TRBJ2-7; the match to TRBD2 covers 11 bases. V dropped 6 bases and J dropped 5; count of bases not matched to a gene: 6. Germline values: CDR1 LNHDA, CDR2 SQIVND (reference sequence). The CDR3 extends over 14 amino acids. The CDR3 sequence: CASSDPGLADEQYF. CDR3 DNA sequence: TGTGCCAGTAGCGATCCGGGACTAGCGGACGAGCAGTACTTC. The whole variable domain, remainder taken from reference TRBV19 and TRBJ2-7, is DGGITQSPKYLFRKEGQNVTLSCEQNLNHDAMYWYRQDPGQGLRLIYYSQIVNDFQKGDIAEGYSVSREKKESFPLTVTSAQKNPTAFYLCASSDPGLADEQYFGPGTRLTVT.

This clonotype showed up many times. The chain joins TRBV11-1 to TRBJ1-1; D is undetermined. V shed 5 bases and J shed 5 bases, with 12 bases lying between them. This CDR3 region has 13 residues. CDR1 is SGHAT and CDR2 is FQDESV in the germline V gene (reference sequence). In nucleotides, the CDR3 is TGTGCCAGCAGCCTAGAAAGTTGGACTGAAGCTTTCTTT. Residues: CASSLESWTEAFF.

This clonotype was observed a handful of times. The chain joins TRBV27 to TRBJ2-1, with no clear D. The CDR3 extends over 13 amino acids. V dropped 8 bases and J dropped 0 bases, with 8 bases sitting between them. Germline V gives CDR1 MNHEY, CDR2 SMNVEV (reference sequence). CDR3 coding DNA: TGTGCCAGCGAGAGCAGCTCCTACAATGAGCAGTTCTTC. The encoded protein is CASESSSYNEQFF.

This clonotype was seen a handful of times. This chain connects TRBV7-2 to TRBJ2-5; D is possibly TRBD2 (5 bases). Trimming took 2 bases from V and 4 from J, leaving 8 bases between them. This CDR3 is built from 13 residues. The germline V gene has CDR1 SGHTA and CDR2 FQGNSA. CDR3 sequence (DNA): TGTGCCAGCAGCTTAAGCGCGGGAGAGACCCAGTACTTC. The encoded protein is CASSLSAGETQYF.

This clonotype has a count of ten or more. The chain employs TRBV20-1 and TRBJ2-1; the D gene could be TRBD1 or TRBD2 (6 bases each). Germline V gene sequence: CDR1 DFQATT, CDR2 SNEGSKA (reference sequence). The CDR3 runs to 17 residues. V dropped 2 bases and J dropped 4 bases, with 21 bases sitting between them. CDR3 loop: CSARSLGGSVRYNEQFF. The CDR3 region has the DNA TGCAGTGCTAGATCTTTAGGGGGGAGCGTCAGGTACAATGAGCAGTTCTTC.

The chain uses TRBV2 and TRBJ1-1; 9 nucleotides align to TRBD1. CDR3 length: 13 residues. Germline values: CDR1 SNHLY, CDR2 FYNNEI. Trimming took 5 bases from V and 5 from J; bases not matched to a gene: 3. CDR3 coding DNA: TGTGCCAGCAGTCAGGGGACAGGGACTGAAGCTTTCTTT. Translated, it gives CASSQGTGTEAFF.

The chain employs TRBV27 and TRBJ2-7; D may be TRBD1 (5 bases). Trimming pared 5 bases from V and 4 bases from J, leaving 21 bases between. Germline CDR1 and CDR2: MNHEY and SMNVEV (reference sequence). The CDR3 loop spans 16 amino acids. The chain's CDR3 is CASSHLTGKGQYEQYF. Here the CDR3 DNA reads TGTGCCAGCAGTCACCTGACTGGGAAGGGGCAATACGAGCAGTACTTC.

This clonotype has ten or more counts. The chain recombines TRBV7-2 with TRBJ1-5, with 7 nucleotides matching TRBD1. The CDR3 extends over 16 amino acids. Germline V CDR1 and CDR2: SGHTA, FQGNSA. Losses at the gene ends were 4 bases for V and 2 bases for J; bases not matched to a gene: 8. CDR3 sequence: CASSSHTGAGNQPQHF. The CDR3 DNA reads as TGTGCCAGCAGCTCTCATACAGGGGCCGGCAATCAGCCCCAGCATTTT.

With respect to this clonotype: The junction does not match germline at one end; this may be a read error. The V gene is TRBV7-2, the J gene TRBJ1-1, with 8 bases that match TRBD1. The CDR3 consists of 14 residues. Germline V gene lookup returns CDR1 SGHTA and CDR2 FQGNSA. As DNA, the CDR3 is TGTGCCAGCAGCCCGGACAGGGTGAACGCTGAAGCTTTCTTT. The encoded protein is CASSPDRVNAEAFF.

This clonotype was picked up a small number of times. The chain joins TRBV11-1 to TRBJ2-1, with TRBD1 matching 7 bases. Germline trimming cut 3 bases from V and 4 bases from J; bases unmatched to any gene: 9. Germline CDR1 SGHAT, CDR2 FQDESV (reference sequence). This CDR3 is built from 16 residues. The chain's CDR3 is CASSLLHRGEYNEQFF. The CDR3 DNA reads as TGTGCCAGCAGCTTGCTCCACAGGGGCGAGTACAATGAGCAGTTCTTC.

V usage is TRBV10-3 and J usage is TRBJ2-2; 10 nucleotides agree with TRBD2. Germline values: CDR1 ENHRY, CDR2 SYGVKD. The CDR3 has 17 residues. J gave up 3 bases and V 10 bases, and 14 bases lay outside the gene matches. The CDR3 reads CATKPGLAVGDTGELFF. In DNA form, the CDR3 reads TGTGCCACAAAACCAGGACTAGCGGTAGGGGACACCGGGGAGCTGTTTTTT.

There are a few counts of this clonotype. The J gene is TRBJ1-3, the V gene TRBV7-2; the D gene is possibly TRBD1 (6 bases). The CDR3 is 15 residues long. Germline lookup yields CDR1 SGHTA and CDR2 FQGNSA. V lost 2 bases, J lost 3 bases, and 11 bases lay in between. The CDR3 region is CASSLKGGGGNTIYF. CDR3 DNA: TGTGCCAGCAGCTTAAAGGGGGGCGGTGGAAACACCATATATTTT.

Written as DNA, the CDR3 is TGTGCTAGTGGTTTGAACTATGGCTACACCTTC. It codes for CASGLNYGYTF. The V call is TRBV12-5, the J call TRBJ1-2; D remains ambiguous. Per germline, CDR1 LGHNT and CDR2 FRNRAP. The CDR3 has 11 residues. The V gene lost 2 bases and the J gene lost 2 bases, with 0 bases spanning the gap. The full variable domain, rest sourced from reference TRBV12-5 and TRBJ1-2, is DARVTQTPRHKVTEMGQEVTMRCQPILGHNTVFWYRQTMMQGLELLAYFRNRAPLDDSGMPKDRFSAEMPDATLATLKIQPSEPRDSAVYFCASGLNYGYTFGSGTRLTVV.

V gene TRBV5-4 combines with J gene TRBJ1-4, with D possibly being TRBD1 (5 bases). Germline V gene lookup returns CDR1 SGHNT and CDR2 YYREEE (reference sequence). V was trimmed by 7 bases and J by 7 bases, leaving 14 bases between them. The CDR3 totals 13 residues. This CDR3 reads CASRGAEGEKLFF. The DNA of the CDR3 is TGTGCCAGCCGAGGGGCTGAAGGTGAAAAACTGTTTTTT.

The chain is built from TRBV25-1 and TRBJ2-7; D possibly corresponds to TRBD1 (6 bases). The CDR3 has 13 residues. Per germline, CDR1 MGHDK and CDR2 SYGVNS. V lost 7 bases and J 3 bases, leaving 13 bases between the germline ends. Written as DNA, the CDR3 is TGTGCCAGCAACAGGGTGCAGGACTACGAGCAGTACTTC. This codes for CASNRVQDYEQYF.